This TCR beta chain was observed in a study of shared clonotypes between healthy human individuals. TCRdb's table, derived via immunoSEQ multiplex PCR, lists solely in-frame clones and lacks some. In the table there are a few hundred thousand clones, around 97% of which are singletons. There are a few counts of this clone. Its antigen remains unknown. Broader study findings: Unshared clonotypes carried lower generation probabilities than those common to all four donors.

The origin of this receptor is a woman in her twenties or thirties in good health. Input material: naive CD4+ T cells sorted from blood. The subset here: CD45RA+ positively selected.

The CDR3 sequence: CASSIKGLGQPQHF. The CDR3 DNA follows: TGTGCCAGTAGTATCAAGGGGTTAGGTCAGCCCCAGCATTTT. The chain has TRBV19 and TRBJ1-5, with D possibly matching TRBD1 (5 bases). Germline V gene sequence: CDR1 LNHDA, CDR2 SQIVND (reference sequence). This CDR3 spans 14 amino acids. The V end lost 3 bases, the J end lost 6 bases, and 12 bases lay between the germline ends.